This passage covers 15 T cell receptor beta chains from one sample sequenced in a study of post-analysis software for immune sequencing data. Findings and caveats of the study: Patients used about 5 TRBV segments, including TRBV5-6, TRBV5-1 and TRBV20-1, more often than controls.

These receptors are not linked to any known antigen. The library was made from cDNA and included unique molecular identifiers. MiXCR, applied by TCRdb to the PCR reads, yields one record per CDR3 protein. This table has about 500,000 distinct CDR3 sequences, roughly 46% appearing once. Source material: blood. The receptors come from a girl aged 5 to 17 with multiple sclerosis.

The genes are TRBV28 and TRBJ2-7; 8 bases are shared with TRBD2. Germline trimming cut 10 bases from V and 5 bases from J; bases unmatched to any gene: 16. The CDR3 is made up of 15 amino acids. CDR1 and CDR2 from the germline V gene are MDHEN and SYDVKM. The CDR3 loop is CATNPGGSLDDEQYF. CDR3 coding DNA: TGTGCCACTAACCCGGGAGGGTCCTTGGACGACGAGCAGTACTTC.

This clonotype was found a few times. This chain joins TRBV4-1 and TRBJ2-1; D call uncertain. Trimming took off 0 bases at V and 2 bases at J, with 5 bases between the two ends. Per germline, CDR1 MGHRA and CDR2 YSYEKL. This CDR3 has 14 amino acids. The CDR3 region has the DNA TGCGCCAGCAGCCAAGATGCCGCCTACAATGAGCAGTTCTTC. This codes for CASSQDAAYNEQFF.

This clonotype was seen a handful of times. CDR3 amino acids: CASSYEDREQYF. The CDR3 DNA reads TGTGCCAGCAGTTATGAGGATCGGGAGCAGTACTTC. The J gene is TRBJ2-7, the V gene TRBV6-2 or TRBV6-3; D remains ambiguous. Germline CDR1 reads MNHEY; CDR2 reads SVGEGT. The CDR3 is 12 amino acids. Trimming removed 3 bases at V and 7 bases at J, with 10 bases between.

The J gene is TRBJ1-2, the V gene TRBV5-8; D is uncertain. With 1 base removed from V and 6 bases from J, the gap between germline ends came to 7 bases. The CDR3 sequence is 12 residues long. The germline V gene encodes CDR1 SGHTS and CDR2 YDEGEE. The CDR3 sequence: CASSLSRNGYTF. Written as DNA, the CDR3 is TGTGCCAGCAGCTTGTCCCGGAATGGCTACACCTTC.

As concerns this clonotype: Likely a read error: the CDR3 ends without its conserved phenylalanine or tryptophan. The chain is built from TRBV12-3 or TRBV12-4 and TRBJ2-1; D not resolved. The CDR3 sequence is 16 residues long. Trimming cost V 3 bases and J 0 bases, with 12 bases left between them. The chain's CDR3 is CASSFEGQNSYNEQFV. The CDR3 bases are TGTGCCAGCAGTTTCGAAGGGCAGAACTCCTACAATGAGCAGTTCGTC.

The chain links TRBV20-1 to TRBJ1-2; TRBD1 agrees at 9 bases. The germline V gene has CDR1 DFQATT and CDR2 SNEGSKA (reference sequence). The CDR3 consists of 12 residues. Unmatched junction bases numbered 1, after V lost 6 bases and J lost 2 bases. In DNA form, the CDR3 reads TGCAGTGCAACAGGGGGCAACTATGGCTACACCTTC. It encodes CSATGGNYGYTF.

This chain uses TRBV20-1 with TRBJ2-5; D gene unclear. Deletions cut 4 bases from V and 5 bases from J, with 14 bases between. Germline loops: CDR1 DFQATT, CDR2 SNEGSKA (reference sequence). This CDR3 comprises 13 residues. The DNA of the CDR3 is TGCAGTGCTACACGGACCCACGGGGAGACCCAGTACTTC. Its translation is CSATRTHGETQYF.

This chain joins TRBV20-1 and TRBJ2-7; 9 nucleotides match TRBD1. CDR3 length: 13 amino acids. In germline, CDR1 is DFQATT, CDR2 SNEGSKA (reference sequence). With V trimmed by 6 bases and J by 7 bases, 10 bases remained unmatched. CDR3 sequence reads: CSAERQGDGEQYF. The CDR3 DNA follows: TGCAGTGCCGAACGACAGGGGGATGGGGAGCAGTACTTC.

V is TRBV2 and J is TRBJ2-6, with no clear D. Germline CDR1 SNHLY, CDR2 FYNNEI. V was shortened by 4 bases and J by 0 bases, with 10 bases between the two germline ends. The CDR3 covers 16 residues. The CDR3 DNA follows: TGTGCCAGCAGTGCGGGCGCCCGCTCTGGGGCCAACGTCCTGACTTTC. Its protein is CASSAGARSGANVLTF.

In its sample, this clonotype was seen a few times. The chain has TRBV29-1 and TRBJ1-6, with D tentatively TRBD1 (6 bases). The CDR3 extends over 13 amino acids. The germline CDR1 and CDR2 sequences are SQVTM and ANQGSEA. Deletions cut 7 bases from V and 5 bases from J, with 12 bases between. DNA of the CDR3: TGCAGCGCCCGGGACACCAATAATTCACCCCTCCACTTT. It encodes CSARDTNNSPLHF. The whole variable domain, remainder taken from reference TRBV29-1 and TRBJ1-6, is SAVISQKPSRDICQRGTSLTIQCQVDSQVTMMFWYRQQPGQSLTLIATANQGSEATYESGFVIDKFPISRPNLTFSTLTVSNMSPEDSSIYLCSARDTNNSPLHFGNGTRLTVT.

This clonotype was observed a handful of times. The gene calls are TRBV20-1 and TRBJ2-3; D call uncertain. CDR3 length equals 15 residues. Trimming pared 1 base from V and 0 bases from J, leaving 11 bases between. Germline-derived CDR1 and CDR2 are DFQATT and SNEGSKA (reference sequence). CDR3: CSARVGQSSTDTQYF. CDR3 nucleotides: TGCAGTGCTAGAGTGGGTCAATCTAGCACAGATACGCAGTATTTT.

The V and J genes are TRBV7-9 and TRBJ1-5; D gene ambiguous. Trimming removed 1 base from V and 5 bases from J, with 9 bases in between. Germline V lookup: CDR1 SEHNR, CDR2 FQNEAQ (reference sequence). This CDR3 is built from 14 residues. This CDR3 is CASSLVEGDQPQHF. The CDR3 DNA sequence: TGTGCCAGCAGCTTAGTAGAGGGTGATCAGCCCCAGCATTTT.

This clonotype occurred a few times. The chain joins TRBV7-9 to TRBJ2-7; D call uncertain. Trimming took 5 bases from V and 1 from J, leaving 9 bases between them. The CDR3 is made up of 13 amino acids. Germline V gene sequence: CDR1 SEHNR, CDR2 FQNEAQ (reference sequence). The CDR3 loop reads CASSVDTSYEQYF. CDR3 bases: TGTGCCAGCAGCGTAGACACGTCCTACGAGCAGTACTTC.

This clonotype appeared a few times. CDR3 coding DNA: TGCGCCAGCAGCTTATATGGCGGGTTAGACAATGAGCAGTTCTTC. Its translation is CASSLYGGLDNEQFF. This sequence joins TRBV5-1 and TRBJ2-1; weak D call: TRBD2 (5 bases). The CDR3 has 15 residues. Trimming removed 2 bases at V and 5 bases at J, with 14 bases between. Germline V gives CDR1 SGHRS, CDR2 YFSETQ.

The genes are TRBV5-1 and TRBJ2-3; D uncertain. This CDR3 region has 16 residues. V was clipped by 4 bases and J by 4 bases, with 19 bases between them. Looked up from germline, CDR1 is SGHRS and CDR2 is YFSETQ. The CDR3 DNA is TGCGCCAGCAGCCTGGCTGCAGACCGACCCGCAGATACGCAGTATTTT. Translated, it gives CASSLAADRPADTQYF. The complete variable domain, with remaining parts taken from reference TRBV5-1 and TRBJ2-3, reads KAGVTQTPRYLIKTRGQQVTLSCSPISGHRSVSWYQQTPGQGLQFLFEYFSETQRNKGNFPGRFSGRQFSNSRSEMNVSTLELGDSALYLCASSLAADRPADTQYFGPGTRLTVL.